A selection of T cell receptor beta chains follows, all from one sample in a study of blood T cell repertoires in COVID-19. TCRdb's copy holds only in-frame clones and misses some; the assay was immunoSEQ multiplex PCR. This table has about 110,000 clones, 70% to 90% appearing once. Sequenced sample: peripheral blood. These receptors were collected from a woman aged 60 to 75 with acute or convalescent COVID-19. The CDR3 runs from the conserved cysteine through the conserved F or W. The order of the fields is J gene, D gene, clone size, V gene, CDR3 protein, CDR3 DNA. The D gene is left open where the match is weak. Rows give clone size only sometimes, using once, few, many, or a class for an expanded clone.

>TRBJ1-2|TRBD1|NA|TRBV28
CASSPYNRGIYGYTF
TGTGCCAGCAGTCCCTACAACAGGGGAATCTATGGCTACACCTTC
>TRBJ2-7|TRBD2|NA|TRBV7-9
CASSLGLASYEQYF
TGTGCCAGCAGCTTAGGACTAGCCTCCTACGAGCAGTACTTC
>TRBJ2-3|TRBD2|NA|TRBV29-1
CSAERGATDTQYF
TGCAGCGCTGAGCGGGGGGCGACAGATACGCAGTATTTT
>TRBJ2-1|NA|NA|TRBV18
CASSLKGEVSFFF
TGTGCCAGCTCCTTAAAGGGAGAGGTTAGCTTCTTCTTC
>TRBJ1-5|TRBD1|NA|TRBV27
CASSSQGLGQPQHF
TGTGCCAGCAGTTCACAGGGGTTGGGGCAGCCCCAGCATTTT
>TRBJ2-1|TRBD2|NA|TRBV5-1
CASSREGDSYNEQFF
TGCGCCAGCAGCCGGGAGGGAGATTCCTACAATGAGCAGTTCTTC
>TRBJ2-5|NA|few|TRBV7-2
CASSSLAPQETQYF
TGTGCCAGCAGCTCCTTAGCGCCCCAGGAGACCCAGTACTTC
>TRBJ2-2|TRBD2|NA|TRBV30
CAWKPRSGGAPNTGELFF
TGTGCCTGGAAACCAAGGAGCGGGGGGGCCCCGAACACCGGGGAGCTGTTTTTT
>TRBJ2-1|TRBD2|NA|TRBV11-2
CASSLLAGSSSYNEQFF
TGTGCCAGCAGCCTCCTAGCGGGGTCTAGCTCCTACAATGAGCAGTTCTTC
>TRBJ1-3|NA|once|TRBV5-1
CASSLDGSPGNTIYF
TGCGCCAGCAGCTTGGACGGGTCGCCTGGAAACACCATATATTTT
>TRBJ2-2|NA|NA|TRBV9
CASTPGRGFNTGELFF
TGTGCCAGCACCCCAGGGAGGGGGTTCAACACCGGGGAGCTGTTTTTT
>TRBJ2-1|NA|NA|TRBV9
CASSVMSLNEQFF
TGTGCCAGCAGCGTGATGAGTCTCAATGAGCAGTTCTTC
>TRBJ2-1|NA|NA|TRBV10-3
CAINTDQGQPSNNEQFF
TGTGCCATCAATACCGATCAAGGACAGCCATCCAACAATGAGCAGTTCTTC
>TRBJ2-7|TRBD1|NA|TRBV4-1
CASSPGTGFYEQYF
TGCGCCAGCAGCCCCGGGACAGGGTTCTACGAGCAGTACTTC